Detailed here is one TCR beta chain. The V end lost 6 bases, the J end lost 0 bases, and 5 bases lay between the germline ends. The germline CDR1 and CDR2 sequences are PRHDT and FYEKMQ (reference sequence). The CDR3 covers 12 residues. Using its own MiXCR run on the PCR reads, TCRdb lists one record per CDR3 protein. Among about 86,000 distinct CDR3 sequences listed, under 65% were seen once. The sample comes from a study of CDR3 diversity in severe acne. The sequencing input was blood. The receptor's source is a male donor in good health, without acne. The chain recombines TRBV13 with TRBJ1-2, with unresolved D. This chain's CDR3 is CASRASNYGYTF. CDR3 bases: TGTGCCAGCAGGGCGTCTAACTATGGCTACACCTTC.